The rows below give T cell receptor beta chains drawn from one sample of a study of blood T cell repertoires in COVID-19. Profiling relied on immunoSEQ multiplex PCR, and the TCRdb table lists in-frame clones only, not all of them. The top ten hold 12% of the sample, which has more than 100,000 clones, more than 75% seen once. Specimen: peripheral blood. These receptors all come from a human donor in a cohort sampled during active COVID-19. The conserved cysteine and the conserved F or W are not part of the CDR3 here. Only some rows state a clone size, as once, few, many or a class for expanded clones.

TRBV6-5,TRBJ1-5,few,ASRQGDQPQH
TRBV30,TRBJ1-5,-,AWSVGLNWPQH
TRBV11-2,TRBJ2-3,-,ASSLGGQGTDTQY
TRBV30,TRBJ2-7,-,AWSHPGMPYEQY
TRBV10-2,TRBJ2-5,-,ASSNDQAQY
TRBV11-3,TRBJ1-1,-,ASSLDGGAGRGEAF
TRBV5-5,TRBJ2-2,once,ASSLAGGPNTGELF
TRBV7-9,TRBJ1-2,-,ASSLNRGDYGYT
TRBV19,TRBJ1-3,-,ASTEGQFGNTIY
TRBV6-4,TRBJ1-2,-,ASSATGGVGYT
TRBV9,TRBJ1-2,-,ASSYGTGGGINYGYT
TRBV6-6,TRBJ2-7,-,ASSPPDRGLYEQY
TRBV11-2,TRBJ2-1,-,ASSERQGWTYNEQF
TRBV29-1,TRBJ1-3,once,SVKNRGPGNTIY
TRBV6-5,TRBJ2-7,-,ASNQASLYEQY
TRBV10-2,TRBJ2-7,-,ASTRGGLYEQY
TRBV12-3/TRBV12-4,TRBJ1-1,-,ASNLSGSEAF
TRBV10-1,TRBJ2-3,-,ASSALAGVPSTDTQY
TRBV11-3,TRBJ2-2,-,ASSSNRGRRGTNTGELF
TRBV9,TRBJ2-7,once,ASSPGTSGDEQY
TRBV2,TRBJ1-1,-,ASRNRDSGY
TRBV30,TRBJ1-5,-,AWSPGLTRGGNQPQH
TRBV25-1,TRBJ2-1,few,ASSERGAGAGIDEQF
TRBV6-6,TRBJ2-7,-,ASRERGDSPLYEQY
TRBV7-2,TRBJ1-2,-,ASSASSSGRLGYT
TRBV11-3,TRBJ1-3,-,ASSRTRNQGNTIY
TRBV19,TRBJ1-2,few,ASRTAGRGYGYT
TRBV5-1,TRBJ2-7,-,ASSVLSGGTPSYEQY
TRBV5-1,TRBJ1-5,-,ASSPDRGNQPQH
TRBV5-1,TRBJ1-1,once,ASSLEPNTEAF
TRBV7-9,TRBJ1-2,once,ASTHGGVVDYGYT
TRBV7-6,TRBJ2-7,-,ASSLGASYEQY
TRBV29-1,TRBJ1-5,-,SVGTKNQPQH
TRBV6-2/TRBV6-3,TRBJ1-5,-,ASSTGPQPQH
TRBV2,TRBJ2-5,-,ASTQVAGGQETQY
TRBV30,TRBJ1-1,-,AWSVISLAGGRVGYTEAF
TRBV19,TRBJ1-2,-,ASSDRAAAYGYT
TRBV19,TRBJ2-5,-,ASSGGGPGETQY
TRBV2,TRBJ2-3,-,ASSADRGRTDTQY
TRBV7-9,TRBJ2-7,-,ASSLNQEHEQY
TRBV7-9,TRBJ2-7,-,ASSLSNIYEQY
TRBV19,TRBJ1-5,-,ASAGQFNQPQH
TRBV29-1,TRBJ2-7,-,SVVWQGRTYEQY
TRBV4-1,TRBJ1-2,-,ASSHVGTPLGHGYT
TRBV2,TRBJ2-5,once,ASTYPGETQY
TRBV7-2,TRBJ2-3,once,ASSLVRSTDTQY
TRBV5-6,TRBJ2-3,-,ASSPLAGALFTDTQY
TRBV5-1,TRBJ1-1,-,ASSWPDRVGQAEAF
TRBV6-5,TRBJ1-1,-,ASSPTVNTEAF
TRBV5-1,TRBJ1-2,-,ASSPTTTQANYGYT
TRBV6-6,TRBJ1-1,once,ASSYPNLDRITEAF
TRBV24-1,TRBJ2-7,-,ATSALDAQHPYEQY
TRBV11-2,TRBJ2-1,-,ASSLERGTTYNEQF